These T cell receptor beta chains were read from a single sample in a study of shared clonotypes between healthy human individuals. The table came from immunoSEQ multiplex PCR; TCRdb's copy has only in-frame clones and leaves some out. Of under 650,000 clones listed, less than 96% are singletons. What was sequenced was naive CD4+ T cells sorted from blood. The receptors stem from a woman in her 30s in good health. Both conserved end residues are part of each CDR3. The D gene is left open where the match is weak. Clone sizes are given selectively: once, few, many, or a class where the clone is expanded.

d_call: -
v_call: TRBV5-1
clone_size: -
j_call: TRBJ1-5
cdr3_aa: CASSFSGSQPQHF
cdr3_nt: TGCGCCAGCAGCTTCTCGGGTTCCCAGCCCCAGCATTTT

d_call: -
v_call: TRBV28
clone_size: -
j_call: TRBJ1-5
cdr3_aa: CASSFGGDGNQPQHF
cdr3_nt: TGTGCCAGCAGTTTCGGGGGGGATGGCAATCAGCCCCAGCATTTT

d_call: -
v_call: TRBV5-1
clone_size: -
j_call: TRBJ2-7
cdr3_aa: CASSLATGPYEQYF
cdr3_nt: TGCGCCAGCAGCTTGGCCACAGGACCCTACGAGCAGTACTTC

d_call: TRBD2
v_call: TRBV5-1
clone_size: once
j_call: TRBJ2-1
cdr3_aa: CASSPTGTSGINEQFF
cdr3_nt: TGCGCCAGCAGCCCAACCGGGACTAGCGGTATAAATGAGCAGTTCTTC

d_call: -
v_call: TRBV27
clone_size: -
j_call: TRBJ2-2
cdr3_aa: CASSLRVGTGELFF
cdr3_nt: TGTGCCAGCAGTTTAAGGGTGGGGACCGGGGAGCTGTTTTTT

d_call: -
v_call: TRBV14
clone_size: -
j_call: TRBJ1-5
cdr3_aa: CASSQVRMGGNQPQHF
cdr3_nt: TGTGCCAGCAGCCAAGTACGTATGGGCGGCAATCAGCCCCAGCATTTT

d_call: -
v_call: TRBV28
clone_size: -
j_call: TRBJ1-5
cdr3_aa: CASSPGGYSNQPQHF
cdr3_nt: TGTGCCAGCAGTCCTGGAGGGTATAGCAATCAGCCCCAGCATTTT

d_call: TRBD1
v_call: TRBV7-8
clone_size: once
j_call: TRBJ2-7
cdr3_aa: CASSTGQGAYEQYF
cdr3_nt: TGTGCCAGCAGCACAGGACAGGGCGCCTACGAGCAGTACTTC

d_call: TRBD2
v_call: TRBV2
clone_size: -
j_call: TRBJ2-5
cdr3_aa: CASLPQRGLAESQETQYF
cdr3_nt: TGTGCCAGCTTGCCCCAGAGAGGACTAGCGGAGAGCCAAGAGACCCAGTACTTC

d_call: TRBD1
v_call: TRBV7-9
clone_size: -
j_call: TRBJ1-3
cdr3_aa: CASSRRDSSGNTIYF
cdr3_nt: TGTGCCAGCAGCCGCCGGGACAGCTCTGGAAACACCATATATTTT